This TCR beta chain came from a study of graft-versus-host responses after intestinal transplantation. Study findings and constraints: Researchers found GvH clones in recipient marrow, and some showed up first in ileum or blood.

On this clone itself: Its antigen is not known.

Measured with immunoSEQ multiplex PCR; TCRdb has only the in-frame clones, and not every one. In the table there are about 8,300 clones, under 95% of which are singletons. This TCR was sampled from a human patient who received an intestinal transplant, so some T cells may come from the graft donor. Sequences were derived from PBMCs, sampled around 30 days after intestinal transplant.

This chain's CDR3 is CASSSEPGSAYTGELFF. The CDR3 bases are TGTGCCAGCAGCTCGGAACCTGGGAGCGCTTACACCGGGGAGCTGTTTTTT. The chain carries TRBV5-5 and TRBJ2-2, with D possibly being TRBD2 (5 bases). The germline V and J ends were trimmed by 3 bases and 3 bases, with 18 bases remaining between them. Germline V gene sequence: CDR1 SGHKS, CDR2 YYEKEE (reference sequence). CDR3 size: 17 residues.